The rows below give T cell receptor beta chains drawn from one sample of a study of PD-L1 blockade in urothelial cancer. The repertoire was sequenced with immunoSEQ multiplex PCR; TCRdb's copy has only in-frame clones and lacks some. The profile shows 20,000 to 25,000 clones, roughly 89% of them singletons. Here the sequenced sample was PBMCs, taken around atezolizumab (anti-PD-L1) treatment. All receptors derive from an older woman with urothelial cancer. Both conserved end residues are part of each CDR3. The D gene is left open where the match is weak.

d_gene	v_gene	len	j_gene	CDR3aa
TRBD2	TRBV7-6	16	TRBJ2-7	CASSSDSGSLSYEQYF
.	TRBV27	15	TRBJ2-5	CASSLARGAQETQYF
TRBD1	TRBV28	14	TRBJ2-7	CASTPTGLSYEQYF
TRBD1	TRBV27	13	TRBJ1-2	CASRQGAAYGYTF
TRBD2	TRBV9	18	TRBJ2-3	CASSVEELAGPFPDTQYF
TRBD1	TRBV7-6	15	TRBJ1-4	CASSFQGATNEKLFF
TRBD1	TRBV2	14	TRBJ2-7	CASRTGGWDYEQYF
TRBD1	TRBV27	13	TRBJ2-4	CASSSQGTDIQYF
TRBD2	TRBV29-1	15	TRBJ2-3	CSVAETSVSSVTQYF
TRBD2	TRBV7-9	16	TRBJ2-7	CASSSGLAGEKYEQYF
.	TRBV9	14	TRBJ1-1	CASSVTGYNTEAFF
.	TRBV5-1	13	TRBJ2-3	CASSAQGTDTQYF
.	TRBV10-3	13	TRBJ2-7	CAIRRRDSGEQYF
.	TRBV4-1	17	TRBJ2-5	CASSQLLEGTSRETQYF
.	TRBV28	16	TRBJ2-5	CASTSGGGFKRETQYF
TRBD2	TRBV9	14	TRBJ2-1	CASSVGLAVHEQFF
TRBD2	TRBV7-9	17	TRBJ2-2	CASSSYVAGAGTGELFF
TRBD2	TRBV5-1	15	TRBJ2-3	CASSGAGGPSDTQYF
TRBD1	TRBV9	16	TRBJ2-1	CASSSYRDRGSAEQFF
.	TRBV4-1	12	TRBJ2-2	CASSQLAGELFF
TRBD2	TRBV18	15	TRBJ2-4	CASSRGLAGKDIQYF
TRBD2	TRBV7-2	18	TRBJ2-5	CASSVRAASGRRQETQYF
.	TRBV5-6	16	TRBJ1-3	CASSLHRAEGGNTIYF
TRBD2	TRBV2	16	TRBJ2-3	CASRAGLAEFSDTQYF
TRBD1	TRBV5-1	17	TRBJ1-3	CASSLSTGTGLGNTIYF
TRBD1	TRBV9	15	TRBJ2-5	CASSDRDRGDETQYF